A single sample gave rise to the 13 T cell receptor beta chains below, sequenced in a study of cytomegalovirus exposure and HLA in healthy donors. Assay: immunoSEQ multiplex PCR; the TCRdb copy retains only in-frame clones and omits some. The sample includes around 150,000 clones, roughly 79% seen only once; the top ten take roughly 30%. Sequencing was done on a sample of PBMCs. The receptor set was obtained from a man between 25 and 39 years old in good health and CMV-seropositive.

This clone was found once. The V call is TRBV18, the J call TRBJ2-1; D remains ambiguous. The CDR3 consists of 15 residues. Germline V gene data show CDR1 as KGHSH and CDR2 as LQKENI. V lost 3 bases and J 3 bases, leaving 12 bases between the germline ends. CDR3 region: CASSPPLADYNEQFF. CDR3 sequence (DNA): TGTGCCAGCTCACCGCCCCTGGCAGACTACAATGAGCAGTTCTTC.

The genes are TRBV30 and TRBJ2-1; no firm D call. Germline lookup yields CDR1 GTSNPN and CDR2 SVGIG (reference sequence). This CDR3 region has 12 residues. V shed 2 bases and J shed 10 bases, with 12 bases lying between them. This CDR3 is CAWSFAVGEQFF. For the CDR3, the DNA is TGTGCCTGGAGTTTTGCAGTTGGCGAGCAGTTCTTC.

The chain recombines TRBV5-1 with TRBJ1-1, with D perhaps TRBD1 (5 bases). Germline-derived CDR1 and CDR2 are SGHRS and YFSETQ. V shed 0 bases and J shed 3 bases, with 18 bases lying between them. This CDR3 region has 17 residues. CDR3: CASSLGGGRGMDTEAFF. The CDR3 DNA sequence: TGCGCCAGCAGCTTGGGTGGAGGGAGGGGTATGGACACTGAAGCTTTCTTT.

V and J are TRBV30 and TRBJ1-2, with D possibly being TRBD1 (6 bases). The germline V gene has CDR1 GTSNPN and CDR2 SVGIG (reference sequence). Trimming cost V 1 base and J 6 bases, with 12 bases left between them. The CDR3 is made up of 13 amino acids. CDR3 DNA sequence: TGTGCCTGGAGTGGGGGGACATATCATGGCTACACCTTC. Protein sequence: CAWSGGTYHGYTF.

This sequence joins TRBV7-9 and TRBJ2-1; D is ambiguous. In germline, CDR1 is SEHNR, CDR2 FQNEAQ (reference sequence). The CDR3 totals 11 residues. Trimming pared 5 bases from V and 10 bases from J, leaving 9 bases between. In DNA form, the CDR3 reads TGTGCCAGCAGCCCAAGCATGGAGCAGTTCTTC. This sequence encodes CASSPSMEQFF. The complete variable domain, with remaining parts taken from reference TRBV7-9 and TRBJ2-1, reads DTGVSQNPRHKITKRGQNVTFRCDPISEHNRLYWYRQTLGQGPEFLTYFQNEAQLEKSRLLSDRFSAERPKGSFSTLEIQRTEQGDSAMYLCASSPSMEQFFGPGTRLTVL.

The rearrangement uses TRBV27 and TRBJ2-7; TRBD1 aligns across 8 bases. Germline trimming cut 3 bases from V and 5 bases from J; bases unmatched to any gene: 6. Looked up from germline, CDR1 is MNHEY and CDR2 is SMNVEV (reference sequence). CDR3 length: 14 amino acids. CDR3 sequence: CASSFLDRVDEQYF. CDR3 DNA: TGTGCCAGCAGTTTCCTGGACAGGGTTGACGAGCAGTACTTC.

This clone was detected only a few times. The chain employs TRBV27 and TRBJ2-3, with a weak D call TRBD2 (7 bases). The germline V gene has CDR1 MNHEY and CDR2 SMNVEV (reference sequence). The CDR3 totals 14 residues. V dropped 5 bases and J dropped 5 bases, with 14 bases sitting between them. The CDR3 nucleotides read TGTGCCAGCAGTGAACGGGGGGCAGGAGATACGCAGTATTTT. This encodes CASSERGAGDTQYF.

A word on this clone: The same CDR3 also results from other DNA sequences found in this sample. The chain is built from TRBV19 and TRBJ2-3; 8 nucleotides match TRBD1. V was pared by 3 bases and J by 1 base, with 3 bases of the junction left unmatched. Germline CDR1 reads LNHDA; CDR2 reads SQIVND (reference sequence). This CDR3 is 15 amino acids long. The CDR3 reads CASSIAGGGTDTQYF. The CDR3 DNA reads TGTGCCAGTAGTATTGCAGGGGGCGGCACAGATACGCAGTATTTT.

The chain links TRBV27 to TRBJ1-1, with D maybe TRBD1 (6 bases). This CDR3 region has 18 residues. Germline CDR1 and CDR2: MNHEY and SMNVEV (reference sequence). Trimming shortened V by 1 base and J by 0 bases, and 18 bases separated the two germline ends. The CDR3 here is CASSLYRPGAVMNTEAFF. The CDR3 coding sequence is TGTGCCAGCAGTTTATACCGTCCAGGGGCCGTCATGAACACTGAAGCTTTCTTT.

This clone was recorded a few times. The chain combines TRBV7-8 with TRBJ2-3; TRBD2 matches 12 bases. CDR1 and CDR2 from the germline V gene are SGHVS and FQNEAQ. CDR3 size: 18 residues. The junction had 13 bases not matched to a gene; V was cut back by 5 bases and J by 4 bases. CDR3 in DNA: TGTGCCAGCAGCCACGGACACAGACTAGCGGGAGATGCAGATACGCAGTATTTT. It yields the protein CASSHGHRLAGDADTQYF. The whole variable domain, remainder taken from reference TRBV7-8 and TRBJ2-3, is GAGVSQSPRYKVAKRGQDVALRCDPISGHVSLFWYQQALGQGPEFLTYFQNEAQLDKSGLPSDRFFAERPEGSVSTLKIQRTQQEDSAVYLCASSHGHRLAGDADTQYFGPGTRLTVL.

The chain combines TRBV15 with TRBJ2-4; 12 nucleotides agree with TRBD2. The CDR3 extends over 16 amino acids. After removal of 4 bases from V and 4 bases from J, the junction contained 5 bases not matched to a gene. Germline CDR1 reads LNHNV; CDR2 reads YYDKDF (reference sequence). CDR3 loop: CATSIGGTSGKNIQYF. The CDR3 nucleotides read TGTGCCACCAGCATCGGAGGGACTAGCGGGAAAAACATTCAGTACTTC.

V usage is TRBV5-1 and J usage is TRBJ1-2, with D perhaps matching TRBD1 (6 bases). The CDR3 extends over 15 amino acids. Trimming left V 0 bases short and J 7 bases short, with 16 bases between. Germline V gene lookup returns CDR1 SGHRS and CDR2 YFSETQ. In nucleotides, the CDR3 is TGCGCCAGCAGCTTGGCTGGCCAGGGGTATGGTGGCTACACCTTC. Translation gives CASSLAGQGYGGYTF.

Worth noting for this clone: The same CDR3 also results from other DNA sequences found in this sample. The genes are TRBV2 and TRBJ2-2; a weak D match, TRBD1 (5 bases). The V and J ends lost 6 bases and 3 bases respectively, with 8 bases between them. The CDR3 extends over 13 amino acids. CDR1 is SNHLY and CDR2 is FYNNEI in the germline V gene. CDR3 sequence: CASRGRYTGELFF. CDR3 nucleotide sequence: TGTGCCAGCAGGGGGCGGTACACCGGGGAGCTGTTTTTT.